The clone carrying this T cell receptor beta chain was seen ten or more times. Time point specified: before trial treatment. Each donor was administered nivolumab, ipilimumab, aspirin, low-dose cyclophosphamide and low-dose radiotherapy. The presence of advanced solid tumors lacking tumor-infiltrating lymphocytes characterized eligible patients. This sample is part of a study of low-dose radiotherapy and immunotherapy resistance in tumors. Study summary: Every two weeks, cyclophosphamide 200 mg/m2 was infused one day before radiation plus immunotherapy.

TRAV- and TRBV-specific primers were used for first-strand cDNA, which covered alpha and beta chains. The PCR that amplified TCRs ran for about 20 cycles, relying on a constant-region primer and a V-primer adapter. TCRdb reanalysed the reads using MiXCR and keeps one entry per CDR3 protein. The table includes about 82,000 distinct CDR3 sequences, approximately 20% detected once. This receptor was identified in a male donor with prostate cancer. The sample consisted of PBMCs, taken before treatment.

The CDR3 nucleotides are TGTGCCAGCAGTTACGACGGGAGAAGGGATACGCAGTATTTT. Protein: CASSYDGRRDTQYF. The chain uses TRBV6-2 or TRBV6-3 and TRBJ2-3; perhaps TRBD2 as D (6 bases). The CDR3 is 14 amino acids. CDR1 and CDR2 (germline): MNHEY, SVGEGT. V lost 2 bases and J lost 6, with 12 bases in between.